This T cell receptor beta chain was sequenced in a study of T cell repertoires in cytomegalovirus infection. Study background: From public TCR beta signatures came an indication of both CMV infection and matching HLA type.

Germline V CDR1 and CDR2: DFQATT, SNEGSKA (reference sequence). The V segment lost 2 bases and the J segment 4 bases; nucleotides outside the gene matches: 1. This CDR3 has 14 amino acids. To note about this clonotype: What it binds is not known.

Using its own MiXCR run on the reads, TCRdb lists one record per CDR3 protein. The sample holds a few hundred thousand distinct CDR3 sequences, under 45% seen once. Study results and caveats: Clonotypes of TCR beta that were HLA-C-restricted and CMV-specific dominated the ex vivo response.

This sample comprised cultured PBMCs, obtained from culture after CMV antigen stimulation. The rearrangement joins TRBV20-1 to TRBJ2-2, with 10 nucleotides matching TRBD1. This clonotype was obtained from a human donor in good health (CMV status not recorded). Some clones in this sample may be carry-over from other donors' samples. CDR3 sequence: CSARWDRGTGELFF. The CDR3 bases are TGCAGTGCTAGATGGGACAGGGGCACCGGGGAGCTGTTTTTT.